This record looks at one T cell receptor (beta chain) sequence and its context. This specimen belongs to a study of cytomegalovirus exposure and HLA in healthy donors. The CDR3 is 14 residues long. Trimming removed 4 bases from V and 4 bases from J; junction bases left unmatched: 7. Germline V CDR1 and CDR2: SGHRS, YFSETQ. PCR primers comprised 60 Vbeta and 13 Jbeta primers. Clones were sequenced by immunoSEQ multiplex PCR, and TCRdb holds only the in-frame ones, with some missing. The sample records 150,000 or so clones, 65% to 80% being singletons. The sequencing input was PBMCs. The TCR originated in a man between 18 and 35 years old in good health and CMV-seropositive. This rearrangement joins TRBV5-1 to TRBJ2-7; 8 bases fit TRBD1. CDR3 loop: CASSPSGQVYEQYV. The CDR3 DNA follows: TGCGCCAGCAGCCCTTCGGGACAGGTATACGAGCAGTACGTC.